The 14 T cell receptor beta chains given below trace back to one sample, sequenced in a study of response to subunit inactivated influenza vaccine. TCRdb reprocessed the RT-PCR reads with MiXCR, giving one entry per CDR3 protein. The sample carries hundreds of thousands of distinct CDR3 sequences, roughly 27% recorded once. Sequenced material: CD4+ T cells sorted from PBMCs, taken roughly 5 days after vaccination. These receptors were obtained from a man in his forties or fifties who received an inactivated influenza vaccine.

This chain links TRBV29-1 with TRBJ2-3; weak D call: TRBD1 (6 bases). The ends were cut back, 3 bases at V and 8 bases at J, with 12 bases in the middle. Germline assignment: CDR1 SQVTM and CDR2 ANQGSEA. This CDR3 is built from 12 residues. Here the CDR3 DNA reads TGCAGCGTTGACAGCAGGGGCCTTACGCAGTATTTT. Translated: CSVDSRGLTQYF.

The CDR3 region has the DNA TGTGCCAGCAGCCGTCGGGGTGGCGAGCAGTTCTTC. Translation: CASSRRGGEQFF. The gene calls are TRBV5-6 and TRBJ2-1; D may be TRBD2 (5 bases). Germline loops: CDR1 SGHDT, CDR2 YYEEEE. V was pared by 4 bases and J by 10 bases, with 12 bases between. The CDR3 has 12 amino acids.

This clonotype came up a few times. CDR3 bases: TGCAGTGCTCTGGAGAGTCGCACAGATACGCAGTATTTT. Translated: CSALESRTDTQYF. The chain is built from TRBV20-1 and TRBJ2-3; D ambiguous. The V end was cut by 5 bases, the J end by 1 base, with 10 bases between. CDR1 and CDR2 from the germline V gene are DFQATT and SNEGSKA (reference sequence). The CDR3 has 13 residues.

At least ten counts were recorded for this clonotype. This chain connects TRBV5-1 to TRBJ2-7; D unclear. V dropped 0 bases and J dropped 5 bases, with 9 bases sitting between them. Germline loops: CDR1 SGHRS, CDR2 YFSETQ. The CDR3 totals 13 residues. The CDR3 protein is CASSLGGFDEQYF. As DNA, the CDR3 is TGCGCCAGCAGCTTGGGCGGCTTCGACGAGCAGTACTTC.

This chain links TRBV7-2 with TRBJ2-5; D might be TRBD1 (6 bases). V shed 4 bases and J shed 0 bases, with 12 bases lying between them. The germline V gene has CDR1 SGHTA and CDR2 FQGNSA. The CDR3 sequence is 15 residues long. The CDR3: CASSSGQLYQETQYF. The CDR3 nucleotides are TGTGCCAGCAGCTCGGGACAATTGTACCAAGAGACCCAGTACTTC.

This clonotype appeared many times. V and J are TRBV12-3 or TRBV12-4 and TRBJ2-5; maybe TRBD2 (5 bases). The CDR3 length is 13 residues. The V gene lost 2 bases and the J gene lost 5 bases, with 9 bases spanning the gap. This chain's CDR3 is CASSLWESETQYF. The CDR3 DNA reads as TGTGCCAGCAGTTTATGGGAGAGTGAGACCCAGTACTTC.

This clonotype was recorded a few times. This chain uses TRBV12-3 or TRBV12-4 with TRBJ2-2, with D possibly TRBD1 on 6 matching bases. Trimming shortened V by 2 bases and J by 3 bases, and 16 bases separated the two germline ends. This CDR3 comprises 17 residues. CDR3 bases: TGTGCCAGCAGTTTAATTTGGGGGCGAGGTTACACCGGGGAGCTGTTTTTT. Residues: CASSLIWGRGYTGELFF.

The chain carries TRBV7-9 and TRBJ1-1, with D unresolved. The germline gives CDR1 SEHNR, CDR2 FQNEAQ (reference sequence). V was cut by 3 bases and J by 4 bases, with 9 bases left in between. This CDR3 comprises 13 residues. CDR3 amino acids: CASSFGLGTEAFF. CDR3 nucleotides: TGTGCCAGCAGCTTCGGTTTGGGCACTGAAGCTTTCTTT.

The rearrangement uses TRBV29-1 and TRBJ1-1; D unresolved. Per the germline V gene, CDR1 is SQVTM and CDR2 is ANQGSEA. This CDR3 has 13 amino acids. The V end lost 8 bases, the J end lost 5 bases, and 18 bases lay between the germline ends. Here the CDR3 DNA reads TGCAGCTCTGACCGGGCCCTAGGAACTGAAGCTTTCTTT. Amino acids: CSSDRALGTEAFF.

This clonotype was seen more than once but under ten times. V and J are TRBV20-1 and TRBJ1-1, with D perhaps matching TRBD1 (6 bases). CDR1 is DFQATT and CDR2 is SNEGSKA in the germline V gene (reference sequence). The CDR3 runs to 11 residues. The V end was cut by 6 bases, the J end by 10 bases, with 15 bases between. The CDR3, as DNA: TGCAGTGCAAACCCAGGGGTTGGAGCTTTCTTT. Amino acid sequence: CSANPGVGAFF.

This clonotype turned up a few times. V gene TRBV20-1 combines with J gene TRBJ2-7; TRBD1 matches 8 bases. The CDR3 runs 15 residues. The junction had 6 bases not matched to a gene; V was cut back by 2 bases and J by 0 bases. Germline V gene sequence: CDR1 DFQATT, CDR2 SNEGSKA (reference sequence). As DNA, the CDR3 is TGCAGTGCTAGATCACCGGGACAGGACTCCTACGAGCAGTACTTC. Translating gives CSARSPGQDSYEQYF.

This clonotype has just a few counts. The chain joins TRBV4-3 to TRBJ2-7; 9 bases align to TRBD1. This CDR3 is built from 15 residues. Trimming removed 4 bases from V and 0 bases from J; junction bases left unmatched: 4. Germline CDR1 is LGHNA and CDR2 is YSLEER. CDR3 sequence reads: CASSRDRVSSYEQYF. As DNA, the CDR3 is TGCGCCAGCAGCCGGGACAGGGTAAGCTCCTACGAGCAGTACTTC.

In DNA form, the CDR3 reads TGTGCCAGCAGCTCCCCCAGCTCTGGAAACACCATATATTTT. It codes for CASSSPSSGNTIYF. The chain links TRBV7-2 to TRBJ1-3; D unclear. V lost 4 bases and J 0 bases, leaving 7 bases between the germline ends. Germline CDR1 and CDR2: SGHTA and FQGNSA. The CDR3 length is 14 residues.

This clonotype was seen a handful of times. The rearrangement links TRBV4-1 to TRBJ2-5, with D possibly called TRBD1 or TRBD2 (5 bases each). Germline-derived CDR1 and CDR2 are MGHRA and YSYEKL. V dropped 1 base and J dropped 5 bases, with 17 bases sitting between them. The CDR3 sequence is 16 residues long. As DNA, the CDR3 is TGCGCCAGCAGCCAAGGCTCGGTCGGGACCTGGGAGACCCAGTACTTC. Protein sequence: CASSQGSVGTWETQYF.